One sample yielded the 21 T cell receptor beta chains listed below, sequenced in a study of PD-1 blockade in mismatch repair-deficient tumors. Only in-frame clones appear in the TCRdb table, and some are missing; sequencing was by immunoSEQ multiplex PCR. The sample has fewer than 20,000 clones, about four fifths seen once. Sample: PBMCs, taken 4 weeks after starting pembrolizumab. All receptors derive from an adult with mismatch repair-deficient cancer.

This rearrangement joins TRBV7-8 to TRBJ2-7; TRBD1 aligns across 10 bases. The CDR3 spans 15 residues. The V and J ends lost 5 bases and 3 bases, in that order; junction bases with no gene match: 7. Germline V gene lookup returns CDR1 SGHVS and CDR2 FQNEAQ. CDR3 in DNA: TGTGCCAGCAGCGTCGCCGGGACAGGGGACTACGAGCAGTACTTC. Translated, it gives CASSVAGTGDYEQYF.

CDR3 DNA: TGTGCCAGCAGACAGGGTAATCAGCCCCAGCATTTT. Its translation: CASRQGNQPQHF. This sequence joins TRBV28 and TRBJ1-5; D perhaps matches TRBD1 (6 bases). The germline V and J ends were trimmed by 6 bases and 4 bases, with 7 bases remaining between them. The CDR3 runs 12 residues. Germline CDR1 reads MDHEN; CDR2 reads SYDVKM.

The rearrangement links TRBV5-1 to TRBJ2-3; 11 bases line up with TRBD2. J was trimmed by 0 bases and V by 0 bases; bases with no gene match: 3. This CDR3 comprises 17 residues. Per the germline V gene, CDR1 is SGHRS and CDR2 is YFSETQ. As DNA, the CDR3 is TGCGCCAGCAGCTTGGCTCTAGCGGGAGGAAGCACAGATACGCAGTATTTT. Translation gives CASSLALAGGSTDTQYF.

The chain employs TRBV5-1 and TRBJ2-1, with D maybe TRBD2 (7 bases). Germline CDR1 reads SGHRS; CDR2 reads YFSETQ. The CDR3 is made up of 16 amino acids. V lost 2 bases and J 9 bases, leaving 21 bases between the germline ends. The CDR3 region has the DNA TGCGCCAGCAGCTTCCGGGGGGCGCGACTTTCGATTGAGCAGTTCTTC. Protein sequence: CASSFRGARLSIEQFF.

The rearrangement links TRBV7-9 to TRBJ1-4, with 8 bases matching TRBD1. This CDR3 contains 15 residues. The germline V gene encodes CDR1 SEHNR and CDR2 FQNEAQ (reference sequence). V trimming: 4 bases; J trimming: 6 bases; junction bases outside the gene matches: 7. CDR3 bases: TGTGCCAGCAGCTCCCGGACAGGGCAAGATGAAAAACTGTTTTTT. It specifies CASSSRTGQDEKLFF.

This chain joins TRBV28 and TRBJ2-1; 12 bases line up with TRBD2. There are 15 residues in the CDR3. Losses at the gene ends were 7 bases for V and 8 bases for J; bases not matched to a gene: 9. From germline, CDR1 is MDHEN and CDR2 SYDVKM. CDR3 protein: CASTLAGGDPHEQFF. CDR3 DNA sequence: TGTGCCAGCACCCTAGCGGGAGGGGACCCCCATGAGCAGTTCTTC. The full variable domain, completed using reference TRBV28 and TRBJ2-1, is DVKVTQSSRYLVKRTGEKVFLECVQDMDHENMFWYRQDPGLGLRLIYFSYDVKMKEKGDIPEGYSVSREKKERFSLILESASTNQTSMYLCASTLAGGDPHEQFFGPGTRLTVL.

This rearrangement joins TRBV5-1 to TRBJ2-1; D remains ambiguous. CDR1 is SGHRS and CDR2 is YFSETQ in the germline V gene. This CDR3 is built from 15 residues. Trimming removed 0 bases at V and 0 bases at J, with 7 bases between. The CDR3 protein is CASSLGYLSYNEQFF. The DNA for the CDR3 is TGCGCCAGCAGCTTGGGCTACCTCTCCTACAATGAGCAGTTCTTC.

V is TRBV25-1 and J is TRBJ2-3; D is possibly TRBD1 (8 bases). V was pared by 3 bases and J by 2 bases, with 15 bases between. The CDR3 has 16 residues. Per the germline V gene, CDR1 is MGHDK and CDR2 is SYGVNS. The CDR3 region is CASSENRGGSTDTQYF. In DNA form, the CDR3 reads TGTGCCAGCAGTGAGAACAGGGGGGGCTCCACAGATACGCAGTATTTT.

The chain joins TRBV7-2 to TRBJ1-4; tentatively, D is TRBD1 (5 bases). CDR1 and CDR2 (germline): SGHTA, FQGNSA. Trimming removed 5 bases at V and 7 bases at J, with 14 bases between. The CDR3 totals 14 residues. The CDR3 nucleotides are TGTGCCAGCAGCCTCGCCGGGGGGGGTGAAAAACTGTTTTTT. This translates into CASSLAGGGEKLFF.

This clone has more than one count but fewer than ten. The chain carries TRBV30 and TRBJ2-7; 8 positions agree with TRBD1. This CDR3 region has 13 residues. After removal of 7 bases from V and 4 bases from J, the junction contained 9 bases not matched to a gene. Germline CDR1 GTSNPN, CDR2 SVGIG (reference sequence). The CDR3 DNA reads TGTGCCTCCACACGGGACAGGCCTTACGAGCAGTACTTC. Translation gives CASTRDRPYEQYF.

CDR3 region: CASSEGAPGLTPQFF. In nucleotides, the CDR3 is TGTGCCAGCAGCGAGGGAGCACCCGGGCTTACGCCCCAGTTCTTC. This chain joins TRBV9 and TRBJ2-1; possible D gene TRBD2, 5 bases. Germline CDR1 SGDLS, CDR2 YYNGEE. V lost 3 bases, J lost 13 bases, and 23 bases lay in between. This CDR3 is built from 15 residues.

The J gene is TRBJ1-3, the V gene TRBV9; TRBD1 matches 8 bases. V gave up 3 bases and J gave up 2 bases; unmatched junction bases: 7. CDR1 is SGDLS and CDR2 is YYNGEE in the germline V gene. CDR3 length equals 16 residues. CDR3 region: CASSEQTGAAGNTIYF. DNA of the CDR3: TGTGCCAGCAGCGAGCAGACAGGGGCTGCTGGAAACACCATATATTTT.

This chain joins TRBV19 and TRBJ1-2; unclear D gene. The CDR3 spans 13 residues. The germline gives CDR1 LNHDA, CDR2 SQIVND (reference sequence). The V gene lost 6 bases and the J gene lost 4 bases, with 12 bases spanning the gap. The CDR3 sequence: CASSNGVLYGYTF. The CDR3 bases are TGTGCCAGTAGCAACGGGGTGCTCTATGGCTACACCTTC.

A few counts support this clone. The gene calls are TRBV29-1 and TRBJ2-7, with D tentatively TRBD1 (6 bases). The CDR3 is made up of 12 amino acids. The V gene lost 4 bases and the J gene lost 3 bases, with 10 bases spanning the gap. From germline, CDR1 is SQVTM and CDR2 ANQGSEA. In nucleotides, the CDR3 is TGCAGCGTTGTTATGACAGGCTACGAGCAGTACTTC. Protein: CSVVMTGYEQYF.

Here the CDR3 DNA reads TGTGCCAGCAGCCCGCGACAGGGCCCCGTCTACAATGAGCAGTTCTTC. Residues: CASSPRQGPVYNEQFF. This chain uses TRBV7-9 with TRBJ2-1; 7 bases match TRBD1. Germline values: CDR1 SEHNR, CDR2 FQNEAQ (reference sequence). The J segment lost 3 bases and the V segment lost 5 bases, leaving 10 bases of the junction unmatched. The CDR3 has 16 amino acids.

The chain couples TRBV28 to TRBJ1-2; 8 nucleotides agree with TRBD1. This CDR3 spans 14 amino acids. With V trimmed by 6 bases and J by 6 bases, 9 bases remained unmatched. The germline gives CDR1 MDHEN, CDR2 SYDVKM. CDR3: CASSFTDRVDGYTF. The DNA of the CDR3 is TGTGCCAGCAGCTTTACGGACAGGGTAGATGGCTACACCTTC.

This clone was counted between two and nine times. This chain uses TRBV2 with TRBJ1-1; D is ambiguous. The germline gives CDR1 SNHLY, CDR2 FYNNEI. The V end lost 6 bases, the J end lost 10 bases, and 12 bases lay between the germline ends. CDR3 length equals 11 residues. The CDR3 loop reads CASRAADGAFF. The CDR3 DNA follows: TGTGCCAGCAGGGCGGCAGATGGAGCTTTCTTT.

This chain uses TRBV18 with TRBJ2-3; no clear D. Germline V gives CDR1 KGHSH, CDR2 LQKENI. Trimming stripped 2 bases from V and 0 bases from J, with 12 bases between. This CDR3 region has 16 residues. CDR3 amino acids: CASSPESLTSTDTQYF. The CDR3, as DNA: TGTGCCAGCTCACCAGAGAGCTTGACTAGCACAGATACGCAGTATTTT.

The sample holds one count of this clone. The CDR3 is CASSHRHLRQYGYTF. As DNA, the CDR3 is TGTGCCAGCAGCCACAGACATCTTCGGCAGTATGGCTACACCTTC. The rearrangement joins TRBV28 to TRBJ1-2; D is unclear. The CDR3 length is 15 residues. CDR1 is MDHEN and CDR2 is SYDVKM in the germline V gene. V was trimmed by 6 bases and J by 5 bases, leaving 19 bases between them.

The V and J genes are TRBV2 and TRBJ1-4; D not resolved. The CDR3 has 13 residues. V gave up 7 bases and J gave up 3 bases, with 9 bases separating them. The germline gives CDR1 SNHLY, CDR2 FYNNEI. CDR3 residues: CASTEVPNEKLFF. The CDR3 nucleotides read TGTGCCAGCACCGAGGTCCCTAATGAAAAACTGTTTTTT.

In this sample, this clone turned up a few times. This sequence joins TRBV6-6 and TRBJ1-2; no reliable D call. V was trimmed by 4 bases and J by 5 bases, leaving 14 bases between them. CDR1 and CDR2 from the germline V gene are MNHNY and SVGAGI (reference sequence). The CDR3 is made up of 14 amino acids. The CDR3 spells CASSFGRGGYGYTF. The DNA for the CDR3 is TGTGCCAGCAGTTTCGGCCGGGGAGGATATGGCTACACCTTC.